This is a list of T cell receptor beta chains from one sample in a study of T-cell reconstitution after alpha-beta-depleted transplantation in children. TCRdb re-derived calls from the PCR reads in MiXCR, one entry per CDR3 protein. The table lists about 140,000 distinct CDR3 sequences, about 9% of them singletons. The source material was PBMCs, mostly from graft donor cells, sampled 180 days after TCRalphabeta/CD19-depleted stem cell transplant. All receptors come from a female patient aged 2 to 10 who had a stem cell transplant for congenital amegakaryocytic thrombocytopenia, so the T cells may come from the graft donor. CDR3s include the opening cysteine and the closing phenylalanine or tryptophan. Fields, in order: V gene, D gene, clone size, J gene, CDR3 DNA, CDR3 protein. D genes are given only for firm matches. Only some rows state a clone size, as once, few, many or a class for expanded clones.

v_gene: TRBV18; d_gene: NA; abundance: once; j_gene: TRBJ1-1; CDR3nt: TGTGCCAGCTCATCCTTTCCAGGGACCGAGGCTTTCTTT; CDR3aa: CASSSFPGTEAFF
v_gene: TRBV6-2/TRBV6-3; d_gene: NA; abundance: many; j_gene: TRBJ1-1; CDR3nt: TGTGCCAGCAGTTACCGTGGGGTTTTCAGCACTGAAGCTTTCTTT; CDR3aa: CASSYRGVFSTEAFF
v_gene: TRBV5-1; d_gene: TRBD1; abundance: NA; j_gene: TRBJ2-7; CDR3nt: TGCGCCAGCAGCTTGGGGACAGGGTTTTACGAGCAGTACTTC; CDR3aa: CASSLGTGFYEQYF
v_gene: TRBV5-1; d_gene: TRBD2; abundance: many; j_gene: TRBJ2-3; CDR3nt: TGCGCCAGCAGCTTGCTAGCGGGAGTAGATACGCAGTATTTT; CDR3aa: CASSLLAGVDTQYF
v_gene: TRBV20-1; d_gene: NA; abundance: many; j_gene: TRBJ2-2; CDR3nt: TGCAGTGCTAGAGCGCAGCCCGGGACACGAAACACCGGGGAGCTGTTTTTT; CDR3aa: CSARAQPGTRNTGELFF
v_gene: TRBV6-1; d_gene: NA; abundance: few; j_gene: TRBJ2-3; CDR3nt: TGTGCCAGCACCCTGGACTCTCCCAGCACAGATACGCAGTATTTT; CDR3aa: CASTLDSPSTDTQYF
v_gene: TRBV7-9; d_gene: TRBD1; abundance: few; j_gene: TRBJ2-7; CDR3nt: TGTGCCAGCAGCGTGGACAGGGTCACCTACGAGCAGTACTTC; CDR3aa: CASSVDRVTYEQYF
v_gene: TRBV14; d_gene: NA; abundance: many; j_gene: TRBJ1-1; CDR3nt: TGTGCCAGCAGCAGTACGGTGAACACTGAAGCTTTCTTT; CDR3aa: CASSSTVNTEAFF
v_gene: TRBV4-1; d_gene: TRBD1; abundance: many; j_gene: TRBJ1-4; CDR3nt: TGCGCCAGCAGCCAAGAAGGGACAGGGCCTGGTGAAAAACTGTTTTTT; CDR3aa: CASSQEGTGPGEKLFF
v_gene: TRBV7-9; d_gene: TRBD1; abundance: NA; j_gene: TRBJ2-1; CDR3nt: TGTGCCAGCAGCCGACAGGGGCATCATGAGCAGTTCTTC; CDR3aa: CASSRQGHHEQFF
v_gene: TRBV6-5; d_gene: NA; abundance: many; j_gene: TRBJ2-2; CDR3nt: TGTGCCAGCAGTTACGGGACAACCAACACCGGGGAGCTGTTTTTT; CDR3aa: CASSYGTTNTGELFF
v_gene: TRBV5-1; d_gene: NA; abundance: few; j_gene: TRBJ2-3; CDR3nt: TGCGCCAGCAGCTTGGCGGCCAGGGTCACAGATACGCAGTATTTT; CDR3aa: CASSLAARVTDTQYF
v_gene: TRBV5-1; d_gene: TRBD1; abundance: many; j_gene: TRBJ2-2; CDR3nt: TGCGCCAGCAGCGTCCAGGGGGACACCGGGGAGCTGTTTTTT; CDR3aa: CASSVQGDTGELFF
v_gene: TRBV5-6; d_gene: NA; abundance: few; j_gene: TRBJ2-2; CDR3nt: TGTGCCAGCAGCTTGGTGTGGTCCGGGGAGCTGTTTTTT; CDR3aa: CASSLVWSGELFF
v_gene: TRBV6-1; d_gene: NA; abundance: many; j_gene: TRBJ1-2; CDR3nt: TGTGCCAGCAGTGACGGACCGGGGGAGGGCTACACCTTC; CDR3aa: CASSDGPGEGYTF
v_gene: TRBV4-1; d_gene: NA; abundance: many; j_gene: TRBJ2-1; CDR3nt: TGCGCCAGCAGCCTTTGGGGGAGGTTTAATGAGCAGTTCTTC; CDR3aa: CASSLWGRFNEQFF
v_gene: TRBV12-3/TRBV12-4; d_gene: NA; abundance: few; j_gene: TRBJ1-4; CDR3nt: TGTGCCAGCAGTTTAGTCTGGGAGGGGACCAAACTGTTTTTT; CDR3aa: CASSLVWEGTKLFF
v_gene: TRBV28; d_gene: NA; abundance: many; j_gene: TRBJ1-6; CDR3nt: TGTGCCAGCAGCCAGGGAGGTTTAAATTCACCCCTCCACTTT; CDR3aa: CASSQGGLNSPLHF
v_gene: TRBV10-2; d_gene: TRBD2; abundance: NA; j_gene: TRBJ2-1; CDR3nt: TGCGCCAGCAGTAGTCTAGCGGAGAGCAATGAGCAGTTCTTC; CDR3aa: CASSSLAESNEQFF
v_gene: TRBV28; d_gene: TRBD1; abundance: many; j_gene: TRBJ2-7; CDR3nt: TGTGCCAGCAGCCTACAAACCTGGGACAGGGGGATCTACGAGCAGTACTTC; CDR3aa: CASSLQTWDRGIYEQYF
v_gene: TRBV20-1; d_gene: NA; abundance: NA; j_gene: TRBJ1-6; CDR3nt: TGCAGTGCTAGTCAGGATCAGTTCTCCTATAATTCACCCCTCCACTTT; CDR3aa: CSASQDQFSYNSPLHF
v_gene: TRBV20-1; d_gene: NA; abundance: many; j_gene: TRBJ2-1; CDR3nt: TGCAGTGCTAGAGCACTTCGGACTACCAGTTACAATGAGCAGTTCTTC; CDR3aa: CSARALRTTSYNEQFF
v_gene: TRBV5-6; d_gene: TRBD1; abundance: NA; j_gene: TRBJ2-7; CDR3nt: TGTGCCAGCAGCTTGAATGGAAGATGGACAGGCGGTTACGAGCAGTACTTC; CDR3aa: CASSLNGRWTGGYEQYF
v_gene: TRBV12-3/TRBV12-4; d_gene: NA; abundance: once; j_gene: TRBJ1-4; CDR3nt: TGTGCCAGCAGTTTCTCCGGGACATGGGATACGGCTAATGAAAAACTGTTTTTT; CDR3aa: CASSFSGTWDTANEKLFF
v_gene: TRBV29-1; d_gene: NA; abundance: many; j_gene: TRBJ2-7; CDR3nt: TGCAGCGTTGCTCTCTCCTACGAGCAGTACTTC; CDR3aa: CSVALSYEQYF
v_gene: TRBV5-1; d_gene: NA; abundance: few; j_gene: TRBJ2-5; CDR3nt: TGCGCCAGCAGCTCGAGACCGGGACAAAAGCAAGAGACCCAGTACTTC; CDR3aa: CASSSRPGQKQETQYF
v_gene: TRBV28; d_gene: NA; abundance: NA; j_gene: TRBJ1-6; CDR3nt: TGTGCCAGCAGTTTAGGACGTTCACCCCTCCACTTT; CDR3aa: CASSLGRSPLHF
v_gene: TRBV2; d_gene: TRBD1; abundance: NA; j_gene: TRBJ2-7; CDR3nt: TGTGCCAGCAGTAATCGGGACAGGGGCCTCGAGCAGTACTTC; CDR3aa: CASSNRDRGLEQYF
v_gene: TRBV5-1; d_gene: NA; abundance: many; j_gene: TRBJ2-7; CDR3nt: TGCGCCAGCAGCGCGACAGTATCCTACGAGCAGTACTTC; CDR3aa: CASSATVSYEQYF
v_gene: TRBV12-3/TRBV12-4; d_gene: NA; abundance: few; j_gene: TRBJ1-2; CDR3nt: TGTGCCAGCAGTTTAGGGGGCGGCTACACCTTC; CDR3aa: CASSLGGGYTF
v_gene: TRBV28; d_gene: TRBD1; abundance: many; j_gene: TRBJ2-5; CDR3nt: TGTGCCAGCAGACTACCACAGGGGCAAGAGACCCAGTACTTC; CDR3aa: CASRLPQGQETQYF
v_gene: TRBV7-9; d_gene: NA; abundance: few; j_gene: TRBJ2-7; CDR3nt: TGTGCCAGCAGCTTAAAGAGGGAGGACTACGAGCAGTACTTC; CDR3aa: CASSLKREDYEQYF
v_gene: TRBV5-1; d_gene: NA; abundance: many; j_gene: TRBJ1-2; CDR3nt: TGCGCCAGCAGCTTGGAATCAGAAGGCTATGGCTACACCTTC; CDR3aa: CASSLESEGYGYTF
v_gene: TRBV19; d_gene: TRBD2; abundance: many; j_gene: TRBJ2-3; CDR3nt: TGTGCCAGTAGTAAGACTAGCGCCCACACGCAGTATTTT; CDR3aa: CASSKTSAHTQYF
v_gene: TRBV20-1; d_gene: NA; abundance: many; j_gene: TRBJ2-5; CDR3nt: TGCAGTGCTAGAGACTCACGGCGGGCCCAAGAGACCCAGTACTTC; CDR3aa: CSARDSRRAQETQYF
v_gene: TRBV11-2; d_gene: NA; abundance: few; j_gene: TRBJ1-1; CDR3nt: TGTGCCAGCAGCTTAGTACGGAGCACTGAAGCTTTCTTT; CDR3aa: CASSLVRSTEAFF
v_gene: TRBV29-1; d_gene: NA; abundance: many; j_gene: TRBJ2-1; CDR3nt: TGCAGCGCTCACAGAAACAATGAGCAGTTCTTC; CDR3aa: CSAHRNNEQFF
v_gene: TRBV12-3/TRBV12-4; d_gene: NA; abundance: many; j_gene: TRBJ2-2; CDR3nt: TGTGCCAGCAGCGAACACACCGGGGAGCTGTTTTTT; CDR3aa: CASSEHTGELFF
v_gene: TRBV7-2; d_gene: NA; abundance: many; j_gene: TRBJ2-2; CDR3nt: TGTGCCAGCAGCCAGGAACCGGTGGTTGGCGGGGAGCTGTTTTTT; CDR3aa: CASSQEPVVGGELFF
v_gene: TRBV5-1; d_gene: TRBD1; abundance: many; j_gene: TRBJ2-1; CDR3nt: TGCGCCAGCAGCTTGGCAGGGCCGACAGGGTTCTACAATGAGCAGTTCTTC; CDR3aa: CASSLAGPTGFYNEQFF
v_gene: TRBV12-3/TRBV12-4; d_gene: NA; abundance: many; j_gene: TRBJ2-3; CDR3nt: TGTGCCAGCAGTTTAACGTACACAGATACGCAGTATTTT; CDR3aa: CASSLTYTDTQYF
v_gene: TRBV15; d_gene: TRBD1; abundance: many; j_gene: TRBJ2-7; CDR3nt: TGTGCCACCAGTTTCTGGACAGGTTTTAACGAGCAGTACTTC; CDR3aa: CATSFWTGFNEQYF
v_gene: TRBV20-1; d_gene: NA; abundance: many; j_gene: TRBJ2-3; CDR3nt: TGCAGTGCTAGCCCCTTTGACGCGGCAGATACGCAGTATTTT; CDR3aa: CSASPFDAADTQYF
v_gene: TRBV28; d_gene: NA; abundance: NA; j_gene: TRBJ2-7; CDR3nt: TGTGCCAGCAGCCAAAGTAACGACGAGCAGTACTTC; CDR3aa: CASSQSNDEQYF
v_gene: TRBV6-2/TRBV6-3; d_gene: NA; abundance: many; j_gene: TRBJ1-1; CDR3nt: TGTGCCAGCAGTTACTCCAGGGCGAACACTGAAGCTTTCTTT; CDR3aa: CASSYSRANTEAFF
v_gene: TRBV7-8; d_gene: NA; abundance: many; j_gene: TRBJ2-3; CDR3nt: TGTGCCAGCAGCCCGTACCGCGAGTTGGGGGGCGCGACAGATACGCAGTATTTT; CDR3aa: CASSPYRELGGATDTQYF